A single TCR beta chain is shown here with its context. This clonotype was recorded a few times. This receptor's antigen is unknown. Per-base qualities were not stored, and no clone one base away is much larger. CDR1 LNHDA and CDR2 SQIVND are derived from the germline V gene (reference sequence). V drops 8 bases and J drops 1 base, leaving 5 bases in between. Counted from cysteine to phenylalanine, this CDR3 has 12 amino acids. Here the CDR3 DNA is all that survives: 36 bases in frame from base 1. Amplification of TCR beta CDR3 regions was carried out from RNA transcripts. A first-round RT-PCR of the TCR CDR3 used the HTBI primer set with the Qiagen OneStep RT-PCR kit. Libraries were constructed in a second round of multiplex PCR, after which size selection and purification were carried out. Libraries were sequenced paired-end with 100 bp reads on an Illumina HiSeq2000. The authors' analysis ran thus. SOAPnuke was used to process the raw data, removing reads that contained adapters or uncalled bases, had a mean Phred below 15, or lacked an exact match to the constant primer or identifier. COPE v1.2.5 was used to merge the high-quality paired reads, and each unique nucleotide sequence was defined as a clonotype. Clonotypes were aligned to IMGT TRBV, TRBD and TRBJ reference segments using MiTCR v1.1. Analysis was restricted to V-J combinations with a frequency above 0.0001, which covered 98% to 99.2% of repertoires. A TCS score was defined as the ratio between F50 (clonal expansion) and ExV (chaos), using BLOSUM62-based TCRdist between CDR3 peptides within each V-J. Welch's t-statistics and random forest reduced 500 to 650 V-J features to about 12, which were used in a naive Bayes classifier (R e1071). Using fastp trimming at Q25 and MiXCR clonotype assembly, TCRdb reanalyzed the public sequencing data and kept in-frame beta chains. CDR3 protein sequences are deduplicated, and each keeps its most common genes and DNA. The V and J calls follow TCRdb's processing rather than the paper's. For this sample the table gives some 340,000 distinct CDR3 sequences, of which about an eighth were detected only once. Together, the top ten hold approximately 35% of the sample.

This specimen belongs to a study of T cells in Graves' hyperthyroidism and ophthalmopathy (dated by TCRdb to between 2018 and 2020). Broadly, across the study: Peripheral blood was collected at initial diagnosis, before any treatment. To identify distinguishing TCR V-J signatures, a discovery cohort of about a hundred patients was used, comprising approximately 40 with Graves' ophthalmopathy and approximately 57 with stable Graves' hyperthyroidism. Prospective prediction of ophthalmopathy was tested in an independent validation cohort of 18 to 20 hyperthyroidism patients and 17 patients who later progressed to ophthalmopathy. The 100 or so discovery patients were randomly split 7:3 into training and test sets. In addition, the study compared T-cell repertoires in thyroid tissue and in blood from over 5 Graves' hyperthyroidism patients. After sampling, hyperthyroidism patients received methimazole starting at 30 mg daily, and ophthalmopathy patients received high-dose intravenous methylprednisolone. The paper reports TCR Vbeta CDR3 sequencing of some 140 peripheral blood samples: 43 ophthalmopathy, around 80 hyperthyroidism and 17 progressor patients. The full study reports these points: Most expanded thyroid clonotypes (frequency above 0.001) were also detected in blood, suggesting blood repertoires may reflect thyroid immune responses. No statistical method was used to set the sample size in advance, and investigators knew the group allocation. Ophthalmopathy was separated from stable hyperthyroidism by a 13 V-J signature model, with roughly 88% sensitivity and approximately 84% specificity obtained in cross-validation and 80%/75% obtained in testing. During validation, the model predicted progression to ophthalmopathy a median of about 6.5 months ahead of onset, with around 70% sensitivity and about 75% specificity.

In the ophthalmopathy patients, disease was moderately to severely active, with a Clinical Activity Score of 3 or more, a NOSPECS grade of 4 or more, and a duration of less than 3 months. The study excluded patients with uncontrolled infections, other autoimmune diseases, pregnancy or lactation. Diagnoses were based on clinical symptoms, serum thyroxine and TRAb, thyroid ultrasound and orbital computed tomography. PBMCs were isolated from 8 to 10 ml of fresh peripheral blood by Ficoll-Paque density gradient centrifugation. Trizol reagent was used to extract total RNA, and RNA quality was then checked on an Agilent 2100 Bioanalyzer.

Sequenced sample: blood. This receptor was obtained from a woman in her thirties or forties with Graves' ophthalmopathy. The rearranged chain carries TRBV19 and TRBJ2-2, with no reliable assignment of the D segment. Here the CDR3 is given as CASEMNTGELFF. The DNA sequence follows: TGTGCCAGTGAGATGAACACCGGGGAGCTGTTTTTT.